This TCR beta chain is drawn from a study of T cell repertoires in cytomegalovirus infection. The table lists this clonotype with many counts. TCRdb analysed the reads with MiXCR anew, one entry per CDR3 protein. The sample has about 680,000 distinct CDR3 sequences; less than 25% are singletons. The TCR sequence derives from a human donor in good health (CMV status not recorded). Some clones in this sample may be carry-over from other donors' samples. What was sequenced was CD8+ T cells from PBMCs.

The CDR3 reads CASSLGTPNEQFF. In nucleotides, the CDR3 is TGTGCCAGCAGTCTCGGGACTCCCAATGAGCAGTTCTTC. This rearrangement joins TRBV27 to TRBJ2-1, with D tentatively TRBD2 (6 bases). CDR1 and CDR2 (germline): MNHEY, SMNVEV (reference sequence). V was shortened by 5 bases and J by 6 bases, with 11 bases between the two germline ends. The CDR3 covers 13 residues.